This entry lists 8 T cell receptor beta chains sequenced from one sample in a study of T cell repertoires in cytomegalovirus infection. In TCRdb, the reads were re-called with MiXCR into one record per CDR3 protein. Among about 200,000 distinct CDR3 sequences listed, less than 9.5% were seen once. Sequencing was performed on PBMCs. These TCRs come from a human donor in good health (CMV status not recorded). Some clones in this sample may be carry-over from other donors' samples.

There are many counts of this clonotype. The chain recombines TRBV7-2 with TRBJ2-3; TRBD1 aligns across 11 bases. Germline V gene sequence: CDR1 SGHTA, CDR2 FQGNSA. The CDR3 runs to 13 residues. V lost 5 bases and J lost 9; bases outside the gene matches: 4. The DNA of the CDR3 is TGTGCCAGCAGCACGGACAGGGGGCAAACGCAGTATTTT. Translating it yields CASSTDRGQTQYF.

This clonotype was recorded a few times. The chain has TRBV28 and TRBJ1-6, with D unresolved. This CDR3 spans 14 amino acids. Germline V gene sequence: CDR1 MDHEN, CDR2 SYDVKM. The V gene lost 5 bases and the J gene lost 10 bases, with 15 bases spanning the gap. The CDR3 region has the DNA TGTGCCAGCAGTCTCATCATTTTAAGGTCACCCCTCCACTTT. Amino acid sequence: CASSLIILRSPLHF.

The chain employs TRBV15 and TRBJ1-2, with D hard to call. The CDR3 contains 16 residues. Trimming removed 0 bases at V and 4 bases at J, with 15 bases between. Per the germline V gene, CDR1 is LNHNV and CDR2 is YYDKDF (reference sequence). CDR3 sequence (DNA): TGTGCCACCAGCAGAGATCTGTTAGCTTCTACCTATGGCTACACCTTC. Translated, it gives CATSRDLLASTYGYTF.

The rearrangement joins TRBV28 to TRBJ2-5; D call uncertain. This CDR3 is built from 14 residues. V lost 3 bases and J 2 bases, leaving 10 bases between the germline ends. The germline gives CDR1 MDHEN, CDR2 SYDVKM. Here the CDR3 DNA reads TGTGCCAGCAGTTTTTTCCTGGGACAAGAGACCCAGTACTTC. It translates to CASSFFLGQETQYF.

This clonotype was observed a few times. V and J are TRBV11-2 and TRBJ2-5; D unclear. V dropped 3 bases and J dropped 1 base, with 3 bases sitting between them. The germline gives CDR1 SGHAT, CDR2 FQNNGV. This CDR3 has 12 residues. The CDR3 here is CASSFRQETQYF. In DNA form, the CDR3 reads TGTGCCAGCAGCTTTCGCCAAGAGACCCAGTACTTC.

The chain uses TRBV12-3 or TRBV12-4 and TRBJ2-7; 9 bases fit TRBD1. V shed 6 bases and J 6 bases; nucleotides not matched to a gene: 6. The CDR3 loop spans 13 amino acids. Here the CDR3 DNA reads TGTGCCAGCAGCCAGGGACAGGGAGCCGAGCAGTACTTC. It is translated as CASSQGQGAEQYF.

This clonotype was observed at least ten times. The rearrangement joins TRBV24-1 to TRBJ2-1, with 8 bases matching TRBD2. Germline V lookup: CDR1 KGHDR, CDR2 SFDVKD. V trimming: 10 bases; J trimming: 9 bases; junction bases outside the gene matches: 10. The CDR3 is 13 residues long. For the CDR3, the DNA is TGTGCCACGACCGGGACTAGTGTTGGTGAGCAGTTCTTC. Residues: CATTGTSVGEQFF.

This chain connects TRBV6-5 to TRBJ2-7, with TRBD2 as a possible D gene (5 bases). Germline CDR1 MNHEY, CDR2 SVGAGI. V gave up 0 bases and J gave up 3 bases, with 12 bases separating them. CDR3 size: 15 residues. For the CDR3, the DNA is TGTGCCAGCAGTTACTCGAGGGCAATGCACTACGAGCAGTACTTC. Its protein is CASSYSRAMHYEQYF.